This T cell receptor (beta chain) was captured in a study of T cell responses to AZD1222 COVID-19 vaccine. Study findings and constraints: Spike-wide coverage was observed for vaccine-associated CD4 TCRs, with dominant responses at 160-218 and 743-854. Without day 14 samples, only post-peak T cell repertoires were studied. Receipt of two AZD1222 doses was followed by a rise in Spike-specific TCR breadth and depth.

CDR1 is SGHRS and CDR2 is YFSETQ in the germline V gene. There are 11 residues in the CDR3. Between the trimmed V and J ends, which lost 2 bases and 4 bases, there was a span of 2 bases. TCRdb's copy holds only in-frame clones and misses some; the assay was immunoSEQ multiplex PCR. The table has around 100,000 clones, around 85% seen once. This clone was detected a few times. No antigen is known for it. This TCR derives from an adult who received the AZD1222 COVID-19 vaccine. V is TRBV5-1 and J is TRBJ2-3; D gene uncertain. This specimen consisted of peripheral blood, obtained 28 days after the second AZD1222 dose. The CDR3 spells CASSLADTQYF. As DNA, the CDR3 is TGCGCCAGCAGCTTAGCAGATACGCAGTATTTT.